This entry describes one T cell receptor beta chain. With 4 bases removed from V and 0 bases from J, the gap between germline ends came to 7 bases. Germline V gene data show CDR1 as GTSNPN and CDR2 as SVGIG (reference sequence). The CDR3 length is 13 residues. Authors' processing steps: Nucleated cell number was recorded as an estimate derived from reference gene primer amplification. Method: immunoSEQ multiplex PCR; TCRdb's copy keeps in-frame clones and lacks some. V and J calls and clone size are copied from that table; D and trimming were computed from the DNA. The sample records over 150,000 clones, about 80% being singletons. This entry is derived from a study of blood T cell repertoires in COVID-19. Study-level information: The United States, Italy and Spain were the sources of the acute and convalescent COVID-19 samples. PBMCs, B-cell-depleted T cells, or T cells were the source of the cDNA or gDNA that made up the material.

Sequencing was done on a sample of peripheral blood. The V call is TRBV30, the J call TRBJ1-3, with D hard to call. This receptor was identified in an older woman with acute or convalescent COVID-19. The CDR3 nucleotides are TGTGCCTGGAATCGGGGCTCTGGAAACACCATATATTTT. As protein: CAWNRGSGNTIYF.